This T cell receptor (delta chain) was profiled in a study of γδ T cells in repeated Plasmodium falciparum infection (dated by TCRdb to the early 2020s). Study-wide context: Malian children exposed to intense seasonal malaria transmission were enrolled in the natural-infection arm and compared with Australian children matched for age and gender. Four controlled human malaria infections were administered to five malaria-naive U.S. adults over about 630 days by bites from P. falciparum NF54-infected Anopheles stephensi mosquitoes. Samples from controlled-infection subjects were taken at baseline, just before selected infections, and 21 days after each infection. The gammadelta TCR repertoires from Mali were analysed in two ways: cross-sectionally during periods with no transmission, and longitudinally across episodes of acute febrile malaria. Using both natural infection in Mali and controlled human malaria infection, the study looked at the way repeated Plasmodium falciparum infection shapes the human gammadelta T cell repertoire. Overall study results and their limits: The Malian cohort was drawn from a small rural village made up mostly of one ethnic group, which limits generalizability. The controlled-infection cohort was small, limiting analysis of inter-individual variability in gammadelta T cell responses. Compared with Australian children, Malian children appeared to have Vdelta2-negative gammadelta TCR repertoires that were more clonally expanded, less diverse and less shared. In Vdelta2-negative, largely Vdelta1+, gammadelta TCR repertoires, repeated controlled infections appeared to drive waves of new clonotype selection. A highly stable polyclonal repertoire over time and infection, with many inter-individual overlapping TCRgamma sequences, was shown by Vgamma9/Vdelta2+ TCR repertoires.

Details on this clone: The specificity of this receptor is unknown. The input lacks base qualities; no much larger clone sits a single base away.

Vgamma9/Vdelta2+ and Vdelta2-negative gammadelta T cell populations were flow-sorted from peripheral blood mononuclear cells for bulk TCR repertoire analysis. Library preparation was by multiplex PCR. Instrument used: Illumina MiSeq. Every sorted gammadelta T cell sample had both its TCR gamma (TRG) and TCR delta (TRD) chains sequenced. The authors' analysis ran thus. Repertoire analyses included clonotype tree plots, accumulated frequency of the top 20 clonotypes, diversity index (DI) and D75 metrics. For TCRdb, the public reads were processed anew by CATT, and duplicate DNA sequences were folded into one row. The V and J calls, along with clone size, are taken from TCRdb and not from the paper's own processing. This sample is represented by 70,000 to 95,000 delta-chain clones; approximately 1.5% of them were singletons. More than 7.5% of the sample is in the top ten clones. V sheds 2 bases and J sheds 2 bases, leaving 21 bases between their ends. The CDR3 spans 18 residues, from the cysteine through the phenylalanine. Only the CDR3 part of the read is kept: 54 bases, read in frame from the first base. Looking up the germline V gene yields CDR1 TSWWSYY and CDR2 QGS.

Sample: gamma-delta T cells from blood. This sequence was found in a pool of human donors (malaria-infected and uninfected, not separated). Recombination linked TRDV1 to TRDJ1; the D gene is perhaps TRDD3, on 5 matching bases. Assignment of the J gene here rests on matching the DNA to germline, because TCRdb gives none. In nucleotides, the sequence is TGTGCTCTTGGGGAAGTTCAAGCGGCGGGGGGGCTTACCGATAAACTCATCTTT. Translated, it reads CALGEVQAAGGLTDKLIF.